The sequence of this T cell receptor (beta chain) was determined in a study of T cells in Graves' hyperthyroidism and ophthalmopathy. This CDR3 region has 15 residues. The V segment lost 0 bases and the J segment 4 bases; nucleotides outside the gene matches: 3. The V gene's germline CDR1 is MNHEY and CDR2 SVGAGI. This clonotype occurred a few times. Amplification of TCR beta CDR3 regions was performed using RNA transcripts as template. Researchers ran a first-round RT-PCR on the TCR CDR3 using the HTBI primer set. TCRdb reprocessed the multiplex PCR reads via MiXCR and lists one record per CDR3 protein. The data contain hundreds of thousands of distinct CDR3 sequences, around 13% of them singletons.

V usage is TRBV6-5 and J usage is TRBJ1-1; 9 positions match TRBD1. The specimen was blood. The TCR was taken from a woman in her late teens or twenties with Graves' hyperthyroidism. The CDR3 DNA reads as TGTGCCAGCAGTTACTCCACGACAGGGGGCACTGAAGCTTTCTTT. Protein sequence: CASSYSTTGGTEAFF.